This T cell receptor beta chain was found in a study of post-analysis software for immune sequencing data. In the study overall: Relapsing-remitting, secondary progressive and progressive-relapsing forms of multiple sclerosis all featured among disease courses.

General study points: Significantly lower normalized Chao1 diversity was found in patients with multiple sclerosis relative to controls. Patients had higher frequencies than controls of about five TRBV segments, including TRBV5-6, TRBV5-1 and TRBV20-1.

Worth noting for this clonotype: Its antigen is not known. Being one base from a much bigger clone, this may be a read error.

CDR1 is MRHNA and CDR2 is SNTAGT in the germline V gene. The CDR3 is 19 amino acids. Every TCR beta cDNA library bore unique molecular identifiers. The yield from roughly 1 to 10 million T cells was roughly 500,000 cDNA molecules in total. TCRdb itself ran the PCR reads through MiXCR, one entry per CDR3 protein. The sample lists a few hundred thousand distinct CDR3 sequences, approximately 42% occurring once. This clonotype was sampled from a girl under 10 years old with multiple sclerosis. V usage is TRBV6-4 and J usage is TRBJ1-6, with 10 positions matching TRBD1. Sequencing used blood. CDR3 DNA: TGTGCCAGTCTCTACGACGGGACAGGGGACGGTGCGGGCAATTCATCCCTCCACTTT. Its protein is CASLYDGTGDGAGNSSLHF.